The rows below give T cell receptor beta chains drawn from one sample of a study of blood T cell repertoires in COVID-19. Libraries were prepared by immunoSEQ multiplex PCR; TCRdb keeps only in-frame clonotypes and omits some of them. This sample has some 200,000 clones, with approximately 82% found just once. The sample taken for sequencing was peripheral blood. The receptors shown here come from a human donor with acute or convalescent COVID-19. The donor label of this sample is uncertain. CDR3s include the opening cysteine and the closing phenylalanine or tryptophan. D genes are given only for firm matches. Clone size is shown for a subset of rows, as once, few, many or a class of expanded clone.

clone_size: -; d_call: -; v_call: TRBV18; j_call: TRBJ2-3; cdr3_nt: TGTGCCAGCTCCGAGCGGAGCACAGATACGCAGTATTTT; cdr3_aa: CASSERSTDTQYF
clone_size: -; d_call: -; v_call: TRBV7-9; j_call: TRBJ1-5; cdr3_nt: TGTGCCAGCAGCCCCTGGGGAGAGCAGCCCCAGCATTTT; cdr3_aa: CASSPWGEQPQHF
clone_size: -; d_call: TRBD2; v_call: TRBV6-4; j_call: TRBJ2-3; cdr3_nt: TGTGCCAGCAGTGACGCTAGCGGAACCACAGATACGCAGTATTTT; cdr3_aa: CASSDASGTTDTQYF
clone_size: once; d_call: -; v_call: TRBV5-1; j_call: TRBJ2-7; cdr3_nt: TGCGCCAGCAGCTTAAGACAGGACTCCTACGAGCAGTACTTC; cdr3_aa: CASSLRQDSYEQYF
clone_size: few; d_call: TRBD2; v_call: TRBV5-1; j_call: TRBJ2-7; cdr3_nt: TGCGCCAGCAGCTTGGGGGCTAGCGGGAGTTACGAGCAGTACTTC; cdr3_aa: CASSLGASGSYEQYF
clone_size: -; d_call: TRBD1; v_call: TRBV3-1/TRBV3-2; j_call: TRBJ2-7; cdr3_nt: TGTGCCAGCAGCCCTCAGGCACAGGGGGCGCGAGAGCAGTACTTC; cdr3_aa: CASSPQAQGAREQYF
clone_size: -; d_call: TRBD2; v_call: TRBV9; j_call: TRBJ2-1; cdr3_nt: TGTGCCAGCAGCGTATTAACGGGAGGGTCCTACAATGAGCAGTTCTTC; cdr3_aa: CASSVLTGGSYNEQFF
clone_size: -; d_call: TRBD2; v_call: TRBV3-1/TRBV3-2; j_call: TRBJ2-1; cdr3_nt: TGTGCCAGCAGTCTAGCGGACAATGAGCAGTTCTTC; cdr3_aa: CASSLADNEQFF
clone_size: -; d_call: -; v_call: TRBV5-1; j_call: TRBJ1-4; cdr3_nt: TGCGCCAGCAGCGAAACCGGGGGGAGTAATGAAAAACTGTTTTTT; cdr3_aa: CASSETGGSNEKLFF
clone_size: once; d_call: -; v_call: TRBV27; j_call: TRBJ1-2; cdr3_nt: TGTGCCAGCAGCTTAACGGGATTCGGCTATGGCTACACCTTC; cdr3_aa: CASSLTGFGYGYTF
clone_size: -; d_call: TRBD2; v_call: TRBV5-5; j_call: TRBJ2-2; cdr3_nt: TGTGCCAGCAGCCGACTAGCGGGCGGGGAGCTGTTTTTT; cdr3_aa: CASSRLAGGELFF
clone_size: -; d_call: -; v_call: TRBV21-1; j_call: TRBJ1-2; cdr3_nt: TGTGCCAGCACCCATCGCGAACAGGCCACTAACTATGGCTACACCTTC; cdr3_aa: CASTHREQATNYGYTF
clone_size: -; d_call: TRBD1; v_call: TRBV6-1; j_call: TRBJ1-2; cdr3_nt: TGTGCCAGCAGTGAAGCCGGACAGGTCTATGGCTACACCTTC; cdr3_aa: CASSEAGQVYGYTF
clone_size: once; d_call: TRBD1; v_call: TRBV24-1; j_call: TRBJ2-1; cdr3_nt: TGTGCCACCAGTGATTTGCAGGGGGCGTCAGACAATGAGCAGTTCTTC; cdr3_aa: CATSDLQGASDNEQFF
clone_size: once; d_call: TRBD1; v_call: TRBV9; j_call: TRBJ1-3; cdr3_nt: TGTGCCAGCAGCGTCCTCGACAGGGGATTTGGAAACACCATATATTTT; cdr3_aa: CASSVLDRGFGNTIYF
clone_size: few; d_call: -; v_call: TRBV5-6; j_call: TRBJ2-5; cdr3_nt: TGTGCCAGCAGCTTACTAGTCGGAGGGGAGACCCAGTACTTC; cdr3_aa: CASSLLVGGETQYF
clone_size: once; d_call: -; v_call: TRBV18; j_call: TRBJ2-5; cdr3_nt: TGTGCCAGCTCACCACGAGAGGCAAGAACGGAGACCCAGTACTTC; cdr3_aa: CASSPREARTETQYF
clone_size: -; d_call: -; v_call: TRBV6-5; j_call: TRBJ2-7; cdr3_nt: TGTGCCAGCAGTTACTCGGGCCAGATGGGCGAGCAGTACTTC; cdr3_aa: CASSYSGQMGEQYF
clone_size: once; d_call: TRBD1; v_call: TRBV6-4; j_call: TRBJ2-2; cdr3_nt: TGTGCCAGCAGGCCCGGGGGACAGGGGTACACCGGGGAGCTGTTTTTT; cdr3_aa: CASRPGGQGYTGELFF
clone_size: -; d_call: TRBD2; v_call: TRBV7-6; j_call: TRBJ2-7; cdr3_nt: TGTGCCAGCAGCTTAGGGCTAGCGGGACTCTCCTACGAGCAGTACTTC; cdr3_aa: CASSLGLAGLSYEQYF
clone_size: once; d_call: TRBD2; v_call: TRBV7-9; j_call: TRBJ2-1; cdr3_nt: TGTGCCAGCAGGTCAGGGCAGGGAGGGGAGCAGTTCTTC; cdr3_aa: CASRSGQGGEQFF
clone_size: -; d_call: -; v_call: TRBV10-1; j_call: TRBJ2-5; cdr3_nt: TGCGCCAGCAGTACCGACAGGAAGGGGCAAGAGACCCAGTACTTC; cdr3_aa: CASSTDRKGQETQYF
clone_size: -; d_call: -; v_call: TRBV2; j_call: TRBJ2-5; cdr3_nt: TGTGCCAGCAGTGGTAGGGGGAGACGAGAGACCCAGTACTTC; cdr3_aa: CASSGRGRRETQYF
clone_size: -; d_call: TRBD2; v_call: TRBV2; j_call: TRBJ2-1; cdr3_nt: TGTGCCAGCAGTGAAGGGCTAGCGGGAGGATATGAGCAGTTCTTC; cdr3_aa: CASSEGLAGGYEQFF
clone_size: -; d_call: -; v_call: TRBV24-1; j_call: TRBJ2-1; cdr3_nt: TGTGCCACCAGTGACTCATCACAGGGCAATGAGCAGTTCTTC; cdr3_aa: CATSDSSQGNEQFF
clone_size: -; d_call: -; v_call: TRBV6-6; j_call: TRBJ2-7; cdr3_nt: TGTGCCAGCAGTTACGTAGGGGCCAGTGGGCCCTACGAGCAGTACTTC; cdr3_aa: CASSYVGASGPYEQYF
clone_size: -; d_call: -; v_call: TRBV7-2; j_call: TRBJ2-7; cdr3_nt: TGTGCCAGCACCGAGACCAGGGTAAAGGTAGACGAGCAGTACTTC; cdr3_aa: CASTETRVKVDEQYF
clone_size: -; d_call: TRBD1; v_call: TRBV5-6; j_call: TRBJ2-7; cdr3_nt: TGTGCCAGCAGCTTGACCGGGACAGCCTACGAGCAGTACTTC; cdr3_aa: CASSLTGTAYEQYF
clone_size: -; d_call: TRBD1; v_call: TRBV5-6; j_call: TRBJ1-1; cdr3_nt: TGTGCCAGCAGCTTTGGTATACAGGGGTCTTTCATGAACACTGAAGCTTTCTTT; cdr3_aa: CASSFGIQGSFMNTEAFF
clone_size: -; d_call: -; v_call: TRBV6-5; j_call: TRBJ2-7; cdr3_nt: TGTGCCAGCAGCTTATCGACTGAGTCCTACGAGCAGTACTTC; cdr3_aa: CASSLSTESYEQYF
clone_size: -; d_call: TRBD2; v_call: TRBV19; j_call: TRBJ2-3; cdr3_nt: TGTGCCAGTAGTGTGGGACTAGTTAGCACAGATACGCAGTATTTT; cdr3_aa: CASSVGLVSTDTQYF
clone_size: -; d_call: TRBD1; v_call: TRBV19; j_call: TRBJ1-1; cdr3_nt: TGTGCCAGTAGTTTCCGCGACAGGGTGAACACTGAAGCTTTCTTT; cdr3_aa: CASSFRDRVNTEAFF
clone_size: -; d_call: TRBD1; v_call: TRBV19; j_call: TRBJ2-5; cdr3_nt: TGTGCCAGTAGTCCTATTGACAGGGCCGAGACCCAGTACTTC; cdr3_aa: CASSPIDRAETQYF
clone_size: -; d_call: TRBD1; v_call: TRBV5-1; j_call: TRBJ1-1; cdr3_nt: TGCGCCAGCAGCTTTAGCTTAACAGGGGGCACTGAAGCTTTCTTT; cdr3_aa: CASSFSLTGGTEAFF
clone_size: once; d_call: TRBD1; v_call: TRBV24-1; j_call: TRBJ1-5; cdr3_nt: TGTGCCACCAGTGCTCCGGGGCAGGGGGAGGATCAGCCCCAGCATTTT; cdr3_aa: CATSAPGQGEDQPQHF
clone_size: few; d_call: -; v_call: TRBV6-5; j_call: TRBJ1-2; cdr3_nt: TGTGCCAGCAGTAACGGGGCTAACTATGGCTACACCTTC; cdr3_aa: CASSNGANYGYTF
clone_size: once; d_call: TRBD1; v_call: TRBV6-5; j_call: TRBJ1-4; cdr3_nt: TGTGCCAGCAGAACAACAGGGGCGGGAAAACTGTTTTTT; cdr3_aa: CASRTTGAGKLFF
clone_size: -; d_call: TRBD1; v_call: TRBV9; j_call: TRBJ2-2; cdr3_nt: TGTGCCAGCAGCGCCGGGACAGCGGTGGGAGCCGGGGAGCTGTTTTTT; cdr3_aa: CASSAGTAVGAGELFF
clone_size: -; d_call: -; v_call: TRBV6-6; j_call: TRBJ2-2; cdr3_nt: TGTGCCAGCAAAGACAGCACGAACACCGGGGAGCTGTTTTTT; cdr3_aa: CASKDSTNTGELFF
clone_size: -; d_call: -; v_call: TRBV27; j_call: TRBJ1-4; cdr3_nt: TGTGCCAGCAGTTTAAACGGGGTTGGAAAACTGTTTTTT; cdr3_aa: CASSLNGVGKLFF
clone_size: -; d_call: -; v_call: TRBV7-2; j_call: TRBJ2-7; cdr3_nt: TGTGCCAGCAGCCCTTCGTCCTACGAGCAGTACTTC; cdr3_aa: CASSPSSYEQYF
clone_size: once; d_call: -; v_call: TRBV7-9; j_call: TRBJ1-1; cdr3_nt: TGTGCCGCAGGCAGGGGAAACACTGAAGCTTTCTTT; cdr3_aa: CAAGRGNTEAFF
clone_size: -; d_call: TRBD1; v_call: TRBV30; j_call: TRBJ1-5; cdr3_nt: TGTGCCTGCACTACAGGGGGCAATCAGCCCCAGCATTTT; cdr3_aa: CACTTGGNQPQHF
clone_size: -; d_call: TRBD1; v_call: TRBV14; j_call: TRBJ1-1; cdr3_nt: TGTGCCAGCAGCCCAAACCTGGACAGGGGAAGATTGGGGTACACTGAAGCTTTCTTT; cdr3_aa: CASSPNLDRGRLGYTEAFF
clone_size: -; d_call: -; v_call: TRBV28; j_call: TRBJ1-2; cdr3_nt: TGTGCCAGCAGCTCTCCGGGGGGGACTAACTATGGCTACACCTTC; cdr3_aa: CASSSPGGTNYGYTF
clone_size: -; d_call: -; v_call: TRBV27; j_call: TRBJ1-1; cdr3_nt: TGTGCCAGCAGAATGAGGAGGGTGAGGGGAGCCGACACTGAAGCTTTCTTT; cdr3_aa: CASRMRRVRGADTEAFF
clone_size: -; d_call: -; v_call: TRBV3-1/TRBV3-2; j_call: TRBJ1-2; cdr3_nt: TGTGCCAGCAGCCAACTCACGGAGCACTATGGCTACACCTTC; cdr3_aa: CASSQLTEHYGYTF
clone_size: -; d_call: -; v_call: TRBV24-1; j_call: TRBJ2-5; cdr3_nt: TGTGCCACCAGTGATGGGCTAGCGCTCCGGGAAGAGACCCAGTACTTC; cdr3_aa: CATSDGLALREETQYF
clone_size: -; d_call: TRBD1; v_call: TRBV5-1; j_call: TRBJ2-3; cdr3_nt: TGCGCCAGCAGCCCGGGACAGGGGGCCTCAGATACGCAGTATTTT; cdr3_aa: CASSPGQGASDTQYF
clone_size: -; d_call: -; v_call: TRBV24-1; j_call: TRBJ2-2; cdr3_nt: TGTGCCACCAGTGGGATAGGGGACACCGGGGAGCTGTTTTTT; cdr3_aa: CATSGIGDTGELFF
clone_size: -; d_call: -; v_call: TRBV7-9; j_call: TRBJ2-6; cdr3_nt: TGTGCCAGCAGCTTAGACAAAGGGACTCCTAGCTCTGGGGCCAACGTCCTGACTTTC; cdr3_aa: CASSLDKGTPSSGANVLTF
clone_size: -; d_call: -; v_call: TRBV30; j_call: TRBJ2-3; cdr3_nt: TGTGCCTGGAGTGTTTCGTCTACCACAGATACGCAGTATTTT; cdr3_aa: CAWSVSSTTDTQYF
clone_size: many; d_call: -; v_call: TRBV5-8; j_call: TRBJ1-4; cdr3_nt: TGTGCCAGCAGCTTGGATTCAGGGGAGGAAAAACTGTTTTTT; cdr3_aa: CASSLDSGEEKLFF
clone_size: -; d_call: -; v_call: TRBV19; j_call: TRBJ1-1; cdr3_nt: TGTGCCAGTAGTATGAACACGCGGAAAGCTGAAGCTTTCTTT; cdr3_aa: CASSMNTRKAEAFF
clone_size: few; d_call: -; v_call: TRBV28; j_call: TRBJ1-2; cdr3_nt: TGTGCCAGCAGTTTAAGTGGCAGGGGCATTTCCTATGGCTACACCTTC; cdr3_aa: CASSLSGRGISYGYTF
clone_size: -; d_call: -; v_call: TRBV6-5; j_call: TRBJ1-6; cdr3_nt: TGTGCCAGCAGTTACTCCGGAGGCCTTAATTCACCCCTCCACTTT; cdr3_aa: CASSYSGGLNSPLHF
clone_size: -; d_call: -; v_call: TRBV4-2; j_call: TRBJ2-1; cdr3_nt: TGTGCCAGCAGCCCGAGCGGAAGCTCCTACAATGAGCAGTTCTTC; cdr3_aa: CASSPSGSSYNEQFF
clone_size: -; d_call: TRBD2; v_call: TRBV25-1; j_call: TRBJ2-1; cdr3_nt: TGTGCCAGCAGTGAGGGTAGCGGGAGGGCCAGCGAGCAGTTCTTC; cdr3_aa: CASSEGSGRASEQFF
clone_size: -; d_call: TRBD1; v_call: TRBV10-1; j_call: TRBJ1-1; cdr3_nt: TGCGCCAGCAGTGAGTCGAACAGGGGGCGTGACACTGAAGCTTTCTTT; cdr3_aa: CASSESNRGRDTEAFF